The clone carrying this T cell receptor (beta chain) was counted ten times or more. The target antigen is unknown. Germline V gene data show CDR1 as SGHVS and CDR2 as FNYEAQ. V dropped 1 base and J dropped 0 bases, with 14 bases sitting between them. This CDR3 region has 17 residues. This record comes from a study of T-cell memory formation after mild COVID-19. Study overall: Largely donor-specific TCR clusters were found. Study-level results: Those CD4+ clones that contracted were mainly in CM and EM (CD8+ ones in EMRA).

It was 5'RACE with constant-segment primers that produced the TCR alpha and TCR beta cDNA libraries, which carried sample barcodes and UMIs. A single record per CDR3 protein comes from TCRdb applying MiXCR to the 5' RACE reads. The sample lists approximately 110,000 distinct CDR3 sequences; approximately 21% were seen once. Sequencing input: PBMCs or a T cell subset sorted from them (not recorded which). This chain uses TRBV7-6 with TRBJ2-3, with D unresolved. The clonotype was recovered from a man younger than 35 who had mild COVID-19 (a few samples of this study predate the infection). Cell type and time point are not known. The CDR3 is CASSLGLGVTSTDTQYF. The CDR3 DNA follows: TGTGCCAGCAGCTTAGGTCTCGGAGTCACTAGCACAGATACGCAGTATTTT.